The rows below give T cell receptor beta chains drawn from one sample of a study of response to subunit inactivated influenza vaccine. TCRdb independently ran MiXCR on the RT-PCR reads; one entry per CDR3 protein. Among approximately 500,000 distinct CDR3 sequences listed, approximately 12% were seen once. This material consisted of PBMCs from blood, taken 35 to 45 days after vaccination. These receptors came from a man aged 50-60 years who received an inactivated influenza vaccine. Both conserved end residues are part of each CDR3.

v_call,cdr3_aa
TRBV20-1,CSARGARQNEQYF
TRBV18,CASSPLASSYEQYF
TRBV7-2,CASSWTGTYNEQFF
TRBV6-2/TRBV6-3,CASMDSPGPQHF
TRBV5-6,CASSRYLEAFYEQYF
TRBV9,CASSQWGSSYNEQFF
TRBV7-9,CASSDYPGQVGTEAFF
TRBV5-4,CASRPFGQSGYTF
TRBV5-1,CASSTQGSSVNEQFF
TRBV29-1,CSVEGGPETQYF
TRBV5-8,CASSRTPTGLEETQYF
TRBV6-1,CASNRTPGQGYEQYF
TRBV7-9,CASSPRNPGLAGDEQYF
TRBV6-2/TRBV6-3,CASRTTPSGGGNEQYF
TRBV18,CASSPRQGSITDTQYF
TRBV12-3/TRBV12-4,CASTLSGANVLTF
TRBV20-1,CSAVAGGRYEQYF
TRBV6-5,CASSYSPVADTQYF
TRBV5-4,CASSMGSGKTQYF
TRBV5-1,CASSSGLAGADTQYF
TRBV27,CASSPYGTGRGKLFF
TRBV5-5,CASSLLDRGNNEQFF
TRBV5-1,CASSLGDRSNTDTQYF
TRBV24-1,CATSDFTMETQYF
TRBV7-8,CASTPGVNEQFF
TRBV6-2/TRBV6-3,CASSAAAGLAAYNEQFF
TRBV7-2,CASSSRFANTGELFF
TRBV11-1,CASSLNNDQPQHF
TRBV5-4,CASSYRVSNSPLHF
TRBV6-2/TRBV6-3,CASSYPTDSFLTDTQYF
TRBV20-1,CSALDSFNTEAFF
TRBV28,CASNTGNYGYTF
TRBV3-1,CATDSVGQGMGTQYF
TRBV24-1,CATSDLGRGAGEQFF
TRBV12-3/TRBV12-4,CASSLSGRGKETQYF